The rows below give T cell receptor beta chains drawn from one sample of a study of T cell responses to AZD1222 COVID-19 vaccine. Here immunoSEQ multiplex PCR was the method, and the copy in TCRdb shows in-frame clones only, minus some. Of 120,000 or so clones listed, roughly 89% are singletons. Sequencing was performed on peripheral blood, taken on day 0 of AZD1222 vaccination. The receptors derive from an adult in good health. The CDR3 runs from the conserved cysteine through the conserved F or W. Each record gives: CDR3 DNA, CDR3 protein, J gene, V gene, clone size, D gene. D genes are given only for firm matches. Clone size is stated in some rows and not others, as once, few, many or a class when expanded.

TGTGCCATCAGTGGGCCGACGAATCAGCCCCAGCATTTT | CAISGPTNQPQHF | TRBJ1-5 | TRBV10-3 | . | .
TGTGCCACCAGCAGAGATCTCGGACAGGGACAAGGCTACACCTTC | CATSRDLGQGQGYTF | TRBJ1-2 | TRBV15 | . | TRBD1
TGTGCCAGCAGTTCACTGGGACAGTACTATGGCTACACCTTC | CASSSLGQYYGYTF | TRBJ1-2 | TRBV6-5 | . | TRBD1
TGTGCCAGCAGCTTACGGCGGACAGGGGAAGGAGGGGAGCAGTACTTC | CASSLRRTGEGGEQYF | TRBJ2-7 | TRBV13 | . | TRBD1
TGTGCCAGCGCTGAACGGACTGGAAACAATGAGCAGTTCTTC | CASAERTGNNEQFF | TRBJ2-1 | TRBV6-5 | . | .
TGTGCCAGCAGCCAGGATACGAATGAAAAACTGTTTTTT | CASSQDTNEKLFF | TRBJ1-4 | TRBV13 | . | .
TGTGCTAGCAGCTTAGCGGGGCTAGCGGGAGCCTGGGAGCAGTACTTC | CASSLAGLAGAWEQYF | TRBJ2-7 | TRBV7-7 | . | TRBD2
TGTGCCACCAGTGATCCCGGACGGCCCGGGGATGGCTACACCTTC | CATSDPGRPGDGYTF | TRBJ1-2 | TRBV24-1 | . | .
TGCAGTGCTAGTCAGACAGGGAATTCACCCCTCCACTTT | CSASQTGNSPLHF | TRBJ1-6 | TRBV20-1 | once | TRBD1
TGTGCCAGCAGTTGGGTCGAGGCAGGGGATATGGACACTGAAGCTTTCTTT | CASSWVEAGDMDTEAFF | TRBJ1-1 | TRBV28 | . | .
TGTGCCAGCTCACTGGGTTCGGACTATGGCTACACCTTC | CASSLGSDYGYTF | TRBJ1-2 | TRBV18 | . | .
TGTGCCAGCTCAGCGACAGGGGTTACTGAAGCTTTCTTT | CASSATGVTEAFF | TRBJ1-1 | TRBV18 | once | TRBD1
TGTGCCAGCAGTTTGTGGCAGGGTTCGAATTCTGAGCAGTTCTTC | CASSLWQGSNSEQFF | TRBJ2-1 | TRBV27 | once | .
TGTGCCAGCAGCCAAGAAAGGGGGCTCAATCAGCCCCAGCATTTT | CASSQERGLNQPQHF | TRBJ1-5 | TRBV7-8 | . | TRBD1
TGTGCCAGCAGCTCTCCACCCCTCCACTGGTACAACAACAATGAGCAGTTCTTC | CASSSPPLHWYNNNEQFF | TRBJ2-1 | TRBV5-6 | . | .
TGTGCCAGCCGGCGGACAGGGGGCGGTTACGAGCAGTACTTC | CASRRTGGGYEQYF | TRBJ2-7 | TRBV5-6 | . | TRBD1
TGCGCCAGCAGCCAAGGGGACAGGGGCGAAGAAAAACTGTTTTTT | CASSQGDRGEEKLFF | TRBJ1-4 | TRBV4-1 | . | TRBD1
TGTGCCAGCAGCCCCCAGACAGGGGTCAACACCGGGGAGCTGTTTTTT | CASSPQTGVNTGELFF | TRBJ2-2 | TRBV14 | . | TRBD1
TGCGCCAGCAGTGGGGGCCAGGGGGCCTCAGAGACCCAGTACTTC | CASSGGQGASETQYF | TRBJ2-5 | TRBV10-1 | . | TRBD1
TGTGCCAGTAGTTCCACAGGGGCCGCTGGGTACGAGCAGTACTTC | CASSSTGAAGYEQYF | TRBJ2-7 | TRBV19 | . | TRBD1
TGTGCCAGCATCTACGGACAGGGCGCCGAAGCTTTCTTT | CASIYGQGAEAFF | TRBJ1-1 | TRBV12-3/TRBV12-4 | . | TRBD1
TGTGCTAGTGGTTTGGGTCCTTCCGGTGGAAACACCATATATTTT | CASGLGPSGGNTIYF | TRBJ1-3 | TRBV12-5 | . | .